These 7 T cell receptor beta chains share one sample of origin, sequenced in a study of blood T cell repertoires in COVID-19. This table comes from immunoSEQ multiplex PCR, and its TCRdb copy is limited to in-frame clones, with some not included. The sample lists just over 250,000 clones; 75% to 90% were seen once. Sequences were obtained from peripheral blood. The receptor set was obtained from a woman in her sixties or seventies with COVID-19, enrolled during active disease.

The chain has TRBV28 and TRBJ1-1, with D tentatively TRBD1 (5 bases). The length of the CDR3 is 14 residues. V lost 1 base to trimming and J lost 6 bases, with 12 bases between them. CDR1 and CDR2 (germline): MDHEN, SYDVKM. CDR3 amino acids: CASSLFLDSSEAFF. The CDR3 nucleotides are TGTGCCAGCAGTTTATTTCTAGACAGTTCTGAAGCTTTCTTT. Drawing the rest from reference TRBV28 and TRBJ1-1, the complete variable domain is DVKVTQSSRYLVKRTGEKVFLECVQDMDHENMFWYRQDPGLGLRLIYFSYDVKMKEKGDIPEGYSVSREKKERFSLILESASTNQTSMYLCASSLFLDSSEAFFGQGTRLTVV.

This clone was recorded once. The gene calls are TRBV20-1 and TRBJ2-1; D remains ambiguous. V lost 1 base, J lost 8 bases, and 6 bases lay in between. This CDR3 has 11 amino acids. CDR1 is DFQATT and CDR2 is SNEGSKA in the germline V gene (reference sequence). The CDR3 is CSARVRYEQFF. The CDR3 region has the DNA TGCAGTGCTAGAGTGCGGTATGAGCAGTTCTTC.

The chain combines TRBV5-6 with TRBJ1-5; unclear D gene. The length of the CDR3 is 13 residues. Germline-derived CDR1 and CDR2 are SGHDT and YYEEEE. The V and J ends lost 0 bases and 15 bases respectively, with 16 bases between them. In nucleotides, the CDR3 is TGTGCCAGCAGCTTGGGTTCGGTCCCAAACTGGCATTTT. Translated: CASSLGSVPNWHF.

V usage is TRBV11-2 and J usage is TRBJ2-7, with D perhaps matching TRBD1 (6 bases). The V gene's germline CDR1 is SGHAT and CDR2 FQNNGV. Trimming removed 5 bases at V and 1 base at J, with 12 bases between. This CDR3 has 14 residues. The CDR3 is CASSAGQFSYEQYF. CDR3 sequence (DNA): TGTGCCAGCAGCGCAGGACAGTTTTCCTACGAGCAGTACTTC.

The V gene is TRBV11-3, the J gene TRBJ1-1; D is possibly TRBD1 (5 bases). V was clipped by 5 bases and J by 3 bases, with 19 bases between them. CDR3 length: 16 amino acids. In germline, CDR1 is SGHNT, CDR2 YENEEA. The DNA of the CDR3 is TGTGCCAGCAGCCCGAGGGCTCAGGGAGGTTACACTGAAGCTTTCTTT. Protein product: CASSPRAQGGYTEAFF.

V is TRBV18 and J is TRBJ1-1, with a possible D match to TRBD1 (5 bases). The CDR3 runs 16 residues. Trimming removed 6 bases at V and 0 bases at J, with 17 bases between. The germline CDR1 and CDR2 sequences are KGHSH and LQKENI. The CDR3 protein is CASSPGVFRMNTEAFF. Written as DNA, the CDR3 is TGTGCCAGCTCCCCGGGGGTGTTTAGGATGAACACTGAAGCTTTCTTT.

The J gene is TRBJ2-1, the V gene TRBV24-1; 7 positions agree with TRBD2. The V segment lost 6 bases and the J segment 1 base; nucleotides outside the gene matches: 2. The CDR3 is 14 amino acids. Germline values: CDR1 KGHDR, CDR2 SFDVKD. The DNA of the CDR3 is TGTGCCACCAGTAACGGGGGGTCCTACAATGAGCAGTTCTTC. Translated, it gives CATSNGGSYNEQFF.